These 25 T cell receptor beta chains were all obtained from the same sample, sequenced in a study of CXCR3 chemokines and chemotherapy response in bladder cancer. TCRdb ran MiXCR on the PCR reads and lists one entry per CDR3 protein. This sample yields several thousand distinct CDR3 sequences, of which around 15% are seen a single time; under 14% belongs to the top ten. This material was collected from a patient whose treatment included neoadjuvant chemotherapy. The receptors here all came from a human donor with bladder cancer that responded to neoadjuvant chemotherapy.

This clonotype showed up many times. DNA for the CDR3: TGTGCCAGCAGCTCAGCAGGGTCTTTCTACGAGCAGTACTTC. It encodes CASSSAGSFYEQYF. The chain uses TRBV7-2 and TRBJ2-7; weak D call: TRBD1 (5 bases). V lost 4 bases, J lost 3 bases, and 13 bases lay in between. The CDR3 length is 14 residues. Germline CDR1 and CDR2: SGHTA and FQGNSA. The complete variable domain, with remaining parts taken from reference TRBV7-2 and TRBJ2-7, reads GAGVSQSPSNKVTEKGKDVELRCDPISGHTALYWYRQSLGQGLEFLIYFQGNSAPDKSGLPSDRFSAERTGGSVSTLTIQRTQQEDSAVYLCASSSAGSFYEQYFGPGTRLTVT.

This clonotype was observed many times. The V gene is TRBV11-3, the J gene TRBJ2-1; D possibly matches TRBD1 or TRBD2 (6 bases each). The CDR3 totals 15 residues. Trimming removed 7 bases at V and 8 bases at J, with 21 bases between. Germline loops: CDR1 SGHNT, CDR2 YENEEA. The CDR3 DNA follows: TGTGCCAGCACCCCCGGAGGGGGATTGGGGGATGAGCAGTTCTTC. Translating it yields CASTPGGGLGDEQFF.

This clonotype has ten or more counts. The chain recombines TRBV9 with TRBJ2-3; D may be TRBD2 (6 bases). Germline CDR1 and CDR2: SGDLS and YYNGEE. The CDR3 is made up of 15 amino acids. V was pared by 1 base and J by 0 bases, with 9 bases between. The CDR3 protein is CASSVSAGSTDTQYF. The CDR3, as DNA: TGTGCCAGCAGCGTATCGGCGGGGAGCACAGATACGCAGTATTTT.

By share, this clonotype counts as medium-sized. The chain uses TRBV6-1 and TRBJ2-5; 9 nucleotides line up with TRBD1. Germline-derived CDR1 and CDR2 are MNHNS and SASEGT. J lost 1 base, V lost 6 bases, and 9 bases had no gene match. The CDR3 loop spans 16 amino acids. In DNA form, the CDR3 reads TGTGCCAGCAGCGATAGGACAGGGGCGATCCAAGAGACCCAGTACTTC. Amino acid sequence: CASSDRTGAIQETQYF.

In this sample, this clonotype is large. The chain links TRBV13 to TRBJ2-1, with TRBD2 identical over 12 bases. The CDR3 has 16 amino acids. J was trimmed by 7 bases and V by 4 bases; bases with no gene match: 8. The V gene's germline CDR1 is PRHDT and CDR2 FYEKMQ (reference sequence). CDR3 region: CASSSPTSGSINEQFF. CDR3 sequence (DNA): TGTGCCAGCAGCTCCCCGACTAGCGGGAGTATTAATGAGCAGTTCTTC.

This clonotype rates as medium-sized. The rearrangement joins TRBV7-2 to TRBJ2-7; D possibly matches TRBD1 or TRBD2 (5 bases each). The CDR3 loop spans 14 amino acids. V dropped 3 bases and J dropped 2 bases, with 11 bases sitting between them. The germline CDR1 and CDR2 sequences are SGHTA and FQGNSA. The CDR3 region is CASSFTGLPYEQYF. As DNA, the CDR3 is TGTGCCAGCAGCTTTACAGGACTGCCCTACGAGCAGTACTTC.

This clonotype is deemed medium-sized (0.01 to 0.1%). V gene TRBV6-2 or TRBV6-3 combines with J gene TRBJ1-5; D is possibly TRBD1 (6 bases). Trimming took off 6 bases at V and 4 bases at J, with 10 bases between the two ends. Per the germline V gene, CDR1 is MNHEY and CDR2 is SVGEGT. The CDR3 extends over 13 amino acids. The chain's CDR3 is CASSLTGNQPQHF. In nucleotides, the CDR3 is TGTGCCAGCAGCTTAACAGGGAATCAGCCCCAGCATTTT.

The V call is TRBV11-2, the J call TRBJ1-6; D might be TRBD1 (5 bases). V was cut by 0 bases and J by 0 bases, with 6 bases left in between. Germline V gene data show CDR1 as SGHAT and CDR2 as FQNNGV. This CDR3 comprises 16 residues. The DNA of the CDR3 is TGTGCCAGCAGCTTAGAGGGGGTCTCCTATAATTCACCCCTCCACTTT. Amino acids: CASSLEGVSYNSPLHF.

By sample share, this clonotype is medium-sized. The chain joins TRBV6-1 to TRBJ2-2, with D maybe TRBD2 (6 bases). Germline CDR1 MNHNS, CDR2 SASEGT. With 6 bases removed from V and 5 bases from J, the gap between germline ends came to 19 bases. The CDR3 sequence is 16 residues long. The CDR3 loop reads CASRADGGLGTGELFF. CDR3 bases: TGTGCCAGCAGGGCGGACGGAGGGTTGGGTACCGGGGAGCTGTTTTTT.

This clonotype is medium-sized within its sample. The chain is built from TRBV30 and TRBJ2-1; D gene ambiguous. Per germline, CDR1 GTSNPN and CDR2 SVGIG (reference sequence). This CDR3 region has 15 residues. V was trimmed by 2 bases and J by 4 bases, leaving 15 bases between them. The CDR3 DNA reads TGTGCCTGGAGTCCCCTAGACCTTAAATACAATGAGCAGTTCTTC. Translation: CAWSPLDLKYNEQFF.

The chain employs TRBV4-1 and TRBJ1-1; weak D call: TRBD1 (5 bases). The CDR3 spans 14 residues. Trimming took off 6 bases at V and 0 bases at J, with 11 bases between the two ends. Germline CDR1 reads MGHRA; CDR2 reads YSYEKL. CDR3 sequence: CASREGILNTEAFF. In nucleotides, the CDR3 is TGCGCCAGCAGAGAGGGGATTTTGAACACTGAAGCTTTCTTT.

As regards this clonotype: Sequence at one end of the junction differs from germline and may be a read error. This chain uses TRBV13 with TRBJ2-5; 10 bases line up with TRBD2. Germline V CDR1 and CDR2: PRHDT, FYEKMQ (reference sequence). The CDR3 has 16 residues. The CDR3 bases are TGTGCCAGAAGCTTGGGGCTAGCGGGAGATCAAGAGACCCAGTACTTC. Its protein is CARSLGLAGDQETQYF. Based on the CDR3 plus reference TRBV13 and TRBJ2-5, the full variable domain is AAGVIQSPRHLIKEKRETATLKCYPIPRHDTVYWYQQGPGQDPQFLISFYEKMQSDKGSIPDRFSAQQFSDYHSELNMSSLELGDSALYFCARSLGLAGDQETQYFGPGTRLLVL.

In its sample, this clonotype was seen many times. The V call is TRBV27, the J call TRBJ2-2; no firm D call. From germline, CDR1 is MNHEY and CDR2 SMNVEV (reference sequence). V was cut by 1 base and J by 7 bases, with 7 bases left in between. CDR3 length equals 13 residues. CDR3 nucleotide sequence: TGTGCCAGCAGTTTATTTGGGGACGGGGAGCTGTTTTTT. Translation gives CASSLFGDGELFF.

This clonotype was picked up many times. The CDR3 sequence is CASSLGTAGNQPQHF. The CDR3 DNA reads as TGTGCCAGCAGCCTGGGGACAGCCGGCAATCAGCCCCAGCATTTT. The chain joins TRBV7-9 to TRBJ1-5, with 7 bases that match TRBD1. CDR1 SEHNR and CDR2 FQNEAQ come from the germline V gene (reference sequence). This CDR3 has 15 residues. V shed 5 bases and J 2 bases; nucleotides not matched to a gene: 6.

Relative to its sample, this clonotype is medium-sized (0.01 to 0.1%). The chain joins TRBV6-6 to TRBJ1-2; D gene uncertain. Trimming removed 7 bases from V and 4 bases from J, with 13 bases in between. CDR1 and CDR2 from the germline V gene are MNHNY and SVGAGI (reference sequence). The CDR3 loop spans 13 amino acids. The CDR3 reads CASTYSGIYGYTF. CDR3 DNA sequence: TGTGCCAGCACCTACTCCGGGATCTATGGCTACACCTTC.

This clonotype counts as medium-sized. This rearrangement joins TRBV19 to TRBJ2-1; perhaps D is TRBD1 or TRBD2 (5 bases each). CDR3 length equals 16 residues. CDR1 LNHDA and CDR2 SQIVND come from the germline V gene (reference sequence). Trimming stripped 7 bases from V and 3 bases from J, with 19 bases between. The CDR3 DNA reads TGTGCCAGTAAAGGGTGGTCCGGGGCTGACTACAATGAGCAGTTCTTC. This sequence encodes CASKGWSGADYNEQFF.

In this sample, this clonotype turned up a few times. V is TRBV20-1 and J is TRBJ1-1; weak D call: TRBD1 (6 bases). Germline-derived CDR1 and CDR2 are DFQATT and SNEGSKA (reference sequence). The CDR3 runs to 14 residues. V dropped 6 bases and J dropped 3 bases, with 17 bases sitting between them. CDR3 DNA sequence: TGCAGTGCCGAGGGGGGGTTGGGTTACACTGAAGCTTTCTTT. This encodes CSAEGGLGYTEAFF.

This clonotype is termed medium-sized (0.01 to 0.1%). The rearrangement joins TRBV29-1 to TRBJ1-1; tentative D call: TRBD1 (5 bases). V lost 4 bases, J lost 4 bases, and 10 bases lay in between. Looked up from germline, CDR1 is SQVTM and CDR2 is ANQGSEA. The CDR3 sequence is 12 residues long. The CDR3 region is CSVAPGPTEAFF. In DNA, the CDR3 is TGCAGCGTTGCACCAGGGCCCACTGAAGCTTTCTTT.

This clonotype was observed many times. The CDR3 loop is CSATPTSGNHNEQFF. As DNA, the CDR3 is TGCAGTGCTACTCCGACTAGCGGCAATCACAATGAGCAGTTCTTC. V usage is TRBV20-1 and J usage is TRBJ2-1; 9 bases map to TRBD2. CDR1 and CDR2 (germline): DFQATT, SNEGSKA (reference sequence). Trimming at V came to 4 bases and at J to 5 bases, leaving 9 bases not matched to a gene. This CDR3 spans 15 amino acids.

This clonotype is medium-sized (0.01 to 0.1%). The V and J genes are TRBV6-5 and TRBJ2-7; no definite D call. CDR1 MNHEY and CDR2 SVGAGI come from the germline V gene. The CDR3 spans 12 residues. V was clipped by 6 bases and J by 0 bases, with 6 bases between them. Here the CDR3 reads CASRRHSYEQYF. CDR3 DNA sequence: TGTGCCAGCAGGAGACACTCCTACGAGCAGTACTTC.

This clonotype is medium-sized within its sample. The V gene is TRBV6-1, the J gene TRBJ2-1; 8 positions match TRBD1. Trimming took 5 bases from V and 8 from J; bases not matched to a gene: 8. This CDR3 is 14 amino acids long. Germline V gene data show CDR1 as MNHNS and CDR2 as SASEGT. CDR3 sequence: CASSTPDRAHEQFF. The CDR3 nucleotides read TGTGCCAGCAGTACCCCGGACAGGGCCCATGAGCAGTTCTTC.

With regard to this clonotype: A far larger clone is one base from this, pointing to a likely read error. The chain recombines TRBV6-1 with TRBJ2-1; 8 bases are a match to TRBD2. The DNA matches TRBJ2-4 better at its end, which makes the J call doubtful. This CDR3 is 20 amino acids long. CDR1 MNHNS and CDR2 SASEGT come from the germline V gene. The CDR3 loop reads CASSLGLEEYGGLTKNIQYF. The CDR3 coding sequence is TGTGCCAGCAGCCTGGGACTAGAAGAGTACGGTGGGTTGACCAAAAACATTCAGTACTTC.

Sample share makes this clonotype medium-sized. The chain carries TRBV27 and TRBJ2-7, with a possible D match to TRBD2 (6 bases). V was cut by 5 bases and J by 0 bases, with 11 bases left in between. Germline assignment: CDR1 MNHEY and CDR2 SMNVEV (reference sequence). This CDR3 spans 14 amino acids. CDR3 in DNA: TGTGCCAGCAGTCCTCCGACTAGCTCCTACGAGCAGTACTTC. Residues: CASSPPTSSYEQYF.

In this sample, this clonotype is medium-sized. This chain connects TRBV6-5 to TRBJ1-2, with 9 bases identical to TRBD1. This CDR3 comprises 15 residues. Unmatched junction bases numbered 13, after V lost 6 bases and J lost 8 bases. Per the germline V gene, CDR1 is MNHEY and CDR2 is SVGAGI. In DNA, the CDR3 is TGTGCCAGCAGCCCCTACCGGGACAGGGAGGTCGGCTACACCTTC. This codes for CASSPYRDREVGYTF.

This sequence joins TRBV28 and TRBJ2-7, with D possibly being TRBD2 (5 bases). The V gene lost 1 base and the J gene lost 3 bases, with 10 bases spanning the gap. CDR1 and CDR2 from the germline V gene are MDHEN and SYDVKM. This CDR3 is 14 amino acids long. The CDR3 loop reads CASSLSAGGYEQYF. In nucleotides, the CDR3 is TGTGCCAGCAGTTTATCGGCGGGCGGCTACGAGCAGTACTTC.